This TCR beta chain was captured by sequencing in a study of T cells in Graves' hyperthyroidism and ophthalmopathy. General study points: In the blood, most expanded thyroid clonotypes above 0.001 appeared as well.

Hyperthyroidism, newly diagnosed and lasting under 2 months, affected patients aged 18 to 65. In its sample, this clonotype was seen many times. What it recognizes is unknown. The CDR3 regions of TCR beta were amplified from RNA transcripts. When the TCR CDR3 underwent first-round RT-PCR, the HTBI primer set was used. TCRdb recomputed calls from the multiplex PCR reads with MiXCR, one row per CDR3 protein. The data show some 740,000 distinct CDR3 sequences, roughly 15% seen once. The V gene lost 5 bases and the J gene lost 2 bases, with 18 bases spanning the gap. Germline lookup yields CDR1 SEHNR and CDR2 FQNEAQ (reference sequence). This CDR3 has 16 residues.

This clonotype was sampled from a woman aged 18-29 years with Graves' hyperthyroidism. The source material was blood. The chain employs TRBV7-9 and TRBJ1-1; TRBD1 is a possible D gene (6 bases). CDR3 sequence reads: CASSPGVGASNTEAFF. The CDR3 bases are TGTGCCAGCAGCCCTGGGGTGGGGGCAAGTAACACTGAAGCTTTCTTT.